Listed here are 17 T cell receptor beta chains from one sample, sequenced in a study of CDR3 diversity in severe acne. TCRdb re-called the PCR reads with MiXCR, one entry per CDR3 protein. The sample has 85,000 to 120,000 distinct CDR3 sequences; roughly 51% are singletons. The sample taken for sequencing was blood. The receptors here all came from a male donor with acne.

This clonotype was observed at least ten times. The chain links TRBV29-1 to TRBJ2-3; 8 nucleotides agree with TRBD2. From germline, CDR1 is SQVTM and CDR2 ANQGSEA. This CDR3 is 16 amino acids long. V dropped 4 bases and J dropped 0; count of bases not matched to a gene: 9. CDR3 sequence (DNA): TGCAGCGTTGCGTCGTGGGGCGGGAGGAGCACAGATACGCAGTATTTT. Amino acid sequence: CSVASWGGRSTDTQYF.

This chain uses TRBV20-1 with TRBJ2-2, with 7 bases lining up with TRBD1. The germline gives CDR1 DFQATT, CDR2 SNEGSKA (reference sequence). V dropped 2 bases and J dropped 7; count of bases not matched to a gene: 4. This CDR3 has 13 amino acids. In DNA, the CDR3 is TGCAGTGCTAGACAATCAGGGGGCGGGGAGCTGTTTTTT. As protein: CSARQSGGGELFF.

This clonotype has ten or more counts. J is TRBJ2-3 and V is TRBV7-2; 9 bases map to TRBD1. The ends lost 4 bases at V and 8 bases at J; junction bases unmatched: 7. The CDR3 has 14 amino acids. Germline CDR1 reads SGHTA; CDR2 reads FQGNSA. CDR3 bases: TGTGCCAGCAGCTCCGGGACAGGGAGGGGTACGCAGTATTTT. Translated: CASSSGTGRGTQYF.

There are many counts of this clonotype. The V and J genes are TRBV20-1 and TRBJ1-1; D unclear. With 0 bases removed from V and 0 bases from J, the gap between germline ends came to 11 bases. The CDR3 contains 15 residues. CDR1 and CDR2 from the germline V gene are DFQATT and SNEGSKA (reference sequence). This CDR3 reads CSARENGNLNTEAFF. The CDR3 nucleotides read TGCAGTGCTAGAGAAAACGGGAACCTGAACACTGAAGCTTTCTTT.

The sample holds a few counts of this clonotype. The chain has TRBV7-2 and TRBJ2-2; 9 nucleotides line up with TRBD2. Germline CDR1 and CDR2: SGHTA and FQGNSA. With 7 bases clipped from V and 1 base from J, the junction kept 10 bases outside the gene matches. The CDR3 length is 17 residues. Written as DNA, the CDR3 is TGTGCCAGCAACGACCTAGCGGGAAGTGGGAACACCGGGGAGCTGTTTTTT. It is translated as CASNDLAGSGNTGELFF. Combining the CDR3 with reference TRBV7-2 and TRBJ2-2 gives the whole variable domain GAGVSQSPSNKVTEKGKDVELRCDPISGHTALYWYRQSLGQGLEFLIYFQGNSAPDKSGLPSDRFSAERTGGSVSTLTIQRTQQEDSAVYLCASNDLAGSGNTGELFFGEGSRLTVL.

The J gene is TRBJ2-1, the V gene TRBV10-3, with 9 bases that match TRBD1. The CDR3 is 13 residues long. The V gene end was trimmed by 9 bases and the J gene end by 7 bases; junction bases not matched to a gene: 7. Germline V lookup: CDR1 ENHRY, CDR2 SYGVKD. DNA of the CDR3: TGTGCCATTGAGGGACAGGGAGGGAATGAGCAGTTCTTC. Amino acid sequence: CAIEGQGGNEQFF.

The CDR3 is CAGAGSMNTEAFF. DNA for the CDR3: TGTGCCGGGGCAGGGAGTATGAACACTGAAGCTTTCTTT. V and J are TRBV6-1 and TRBJ1-1; weak D call: TRBD1 (5 bases). Between the trimmed V and J ends, which lost 11 bases and 0 bases, there was a span of 13 bases. The CDR3 runs to 13 residues. CDR1 is MNHNS, CDR2 SASEGT, per germline.

This sequence joins TRBV7-2 and TRBJ2-7; TRBD2 aligns across 12 bases. Trimming at V came to 2 bases and at J to 4 bases, leaving 3 bases not matched to a gene. The CDR3 is 15 amino acids. Germline CDR1 reads SGHTA; CDR2 reads FQGNSA. The chain's CDR3 is CASSLLAGGPYEQYF. The DNA of the CDR3 is TGTGCCAGCAGCTTACTAGCGGGAGGGCCTTACGAGCAGTACTTC.

The J gene is TRBJ2-1, the V gene TRBV7-2, with 8 bases that match TRBD2. The CDR3 runs 15 residues. Germline CDR1 and CDR2: SGHTA and FQGNSA. The junction had 6 bases not matched to a gene; V was cut back by 4 bases and J by 4 bases. The CDR3 spells CASSSGTSRYNEQFF. DNA for the CDR3: TGTGCCAGCAGCTCAGGGACTAGTCGGTACAATGAGCAGTTCTTC.

Many counts were recorded for this clonotype. The rearrangement links TRBV7-8 to TRBJ2-7, with TRBD2 identical over 9 bases. This CDR3 spans 17 amino acids. V dropped 2 bases and J dropped 5; count of bases not matched to a gene: 13. The germline CDR1 and CDR2 sequences are SGHVS and FQNEAQ. The CDR3 sequence: CASSLFAREGTLNEQYV. CDR3 nucleotides: TGTGCCAGCAGCTTATTTGCGCGGGAGGGCACTTTGAACGAGCAGTACGTC.

This clonotype showed up many times. The chain is built from TRBV12-3 or TRBV12-4 and TRBJ2-3; TRBD1 matches 7 bases. The CDR3 runs 15 residues. V dropped 5 bases and J dropped 1; count of bases not matched to a gene: 6. As DNA, the CDR3 is TGTGCCAGCAGTGCGTACACAGGGGGCACAGATACGCAGTATTTT. Protein: CASSAYTGGTDTQYF.

Details on this clonotype: The CDR3 end shows no conserved phenylalanine or tryptophan, and so a read error is likely. The chain carries TRBV7-9 and TRBJ2-7; 9 bases align to TRBD1. Germline CDR1 SEHNR, CDR2 FQNEAQ (reference sequence). The CDR3 has 14 amino acids. With 4 bases clipped from V and 7 bases from J, the junction kept 8 bases outside the gene matches. CDR3 DNA sequence: TGTGCCAGCAGCTCCCGGGACAGGGTGCGTGAGCAGTACTTG. Protein sequence: CASSSRDRVREQYL.

This clonotype has a handful of counts. The chain is built from TRBV5-1 and TRBJ1-1, with D perhaps matching TRBD1 (6 bases). This CDR3 contains 14 residues. The V end was cut by 4 bases, the J end by 1 base, with 11 bases between. Germline V gene data show CDR1 as SGHRS and CDR2 as YFSETQ. The CDR3 sequence is CASSRGQQNTEAFF. The CDR3 DNA reads as TGCGCCAGCAGCCGTGGACAGCAGAACACTGAAGCTTTCTTT.

V gene TRBV19 combines with J gene TRBJ2-7; perhaps D is TRBD1 or TRBD2 (5 bases each). V shed 6 bases and J shed 5 bases, with 8 bases lying between them. Germline CDR1 LNHDA, CDR2 SQIVND (reference sequence). CDR3 size: 11 residues. CDR3 coding DNA: TGTGCCAGTAGCGGGACGGACGAGCAGTACTTC. Translated, it gives CASSGTDEQYF.

A remark on this clonotype: This may stem from a read error, because a much larger clone lies one nucleotide away. The chain links TRBV14 to TRBJ2-7; D possibly corresponds to TRBD1 (5 bases). CDR1 SGHDN and CDR2 FVKESK come from the germline V gene. This CDR3 has 15 residues. The CDR3: CASSLEAGSSYERYF. As DNA, the CDR3 is TGTGCCAGCAGCCTTGAGGCAGGGTCTTCCTACGAGCGGTACTTC.

The chain recombines TRBV2 with TRBJ2-1; TRBD2 agrees at 7 bases. The CDR3 has 17 amino acids. In germline, CDR1 is SNHLY, CDR2 FYNNEI. The V segment lost 5 bases and the J segment 2 bases; nucleotides outside the gene matches: 12. The CDR3 region is CASSPVWRESPYNEQFF. The CDR3 DNA follows: TGTGCCAGCAGTCCCGTTTGGCGGGAGTCCCCCTACAATGAGCAGTTCTTC.

The V call is TRBV24-1, the J call TRBJ2-3, with D maybe TRBD1 (6 bases). The CDR3 contains 16 residues. The V and J ends lost 0 bases and 7 bases respectively, with 16 bases between them. Germline CDR1 KGHDR, CDR2 SFDVKD. CDR3 nucleotide sequence: TGTGCCACCAGTGATTTGCAACTACAGGGTGGATATACGCAGTATTTT. This encodes CATSDLQLQGGYTQYF.